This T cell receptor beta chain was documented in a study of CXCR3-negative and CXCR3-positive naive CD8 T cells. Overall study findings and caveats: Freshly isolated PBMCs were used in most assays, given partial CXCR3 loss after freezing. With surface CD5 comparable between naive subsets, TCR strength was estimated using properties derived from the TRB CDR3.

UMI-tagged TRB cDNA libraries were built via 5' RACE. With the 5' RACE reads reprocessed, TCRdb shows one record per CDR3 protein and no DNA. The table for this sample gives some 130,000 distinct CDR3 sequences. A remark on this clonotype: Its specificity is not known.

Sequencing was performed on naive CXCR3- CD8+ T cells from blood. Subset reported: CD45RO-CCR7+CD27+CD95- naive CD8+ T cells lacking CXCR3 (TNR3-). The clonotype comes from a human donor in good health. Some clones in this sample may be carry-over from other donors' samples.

CDR3 protein: CASSQAPGLVYEQFF. The V call is TRBV5-1, the J call TRBJ2-1; TCRdb reports TRBD2, a call that lacks DNA to check it against. Germline loops: CDR1 SGHRS, CDR2 YFSETQ. The CDR3 extends over 15 amino acids.